One sample yielded the 26 T cell receptor beta chains listed below, sequenced in a study of T cells after yellow fever vaccination. TCRdb fed the 5' RACE reads into MiXCR, producing one record per CDR3 protein. The profile covers around 600,000 distinct CDR3 sequences, with roughly an eighth appearing a single time and under 15% taken by the ten largest. Sample: PBMCs, taken on the day of the yellow fever booster vaccination. The origin of the receptors is a young man who received the YFV17D yellow fever vaccine.

In regard to this clonotype: This could be a read error, since a much larger clone is one nucleotide away. The rearrangement uses TRBV6-2 or TRBV6-3 and TRBJ2-3; D ambiguous. The CDR3 consists of 11 residues. Trimming shortened V by 7 bases and J by 2 bases, and 4 bases separated the two germline ends. The germline CDR1 and CDR2 sequences are MNHEY and SVGEGT. CDR3 loop: CASTPTDTQYF. The CDR3 nucleotides read TGTGCCAGCACCCCCACAGATACGCAGTATTTT.

This rearrangement joins TRBV4-2 to TRBJ1-2; D gene uncertain. This CDR3 is built from 18 residues. The germline V gene has CDR1 LGHNA and CDR2 YNFKEQ. Trimming cost V 0 bases and J 0 bases, with 17 bases left between them. CDR3 residues: CASSQDLTLQLTNYGYTF. CDR3 DNA: TGTGCCAGCAGCCAAGATTTAACATTACAATTGACTAACTATGGCTACACCTTC.

Remarks on this clonotype: One junction end does not reproduce the germline sequence, and a read error may be involved. V and J are TRBV28 and TRBJ2-4; either TRBD1 or TRBD2 may supply D (6 bases each). The CDR3 length is 12 residues. The germline CDR1 and CDR2 sequences are MDHEN and SYDVKM. The DNA for the CDR3 is TGTGCCAGCAGTCCACCGGGGGACATTAAGTACTTC. Translated: CASSPPGDIKYF.

This clonotype was seen more than once but under ten times. The rearrangement uses TRBV7-8 and TRBJ2-2; 7 bases match TRBD2. Germline V CDR1 and CDR2: SGHVS, FQNEAQ. The CDR3 length is 16 residues. Trimming at V came to 5 bases and at J to 6 bases, leaving 12 bases not matched to a gene. The CDR3: CASSPSGGTNSGELFF. CDR3 coding DNA: TGTGCCAGCAGCCCCTCTGGGGGGACTAACTCCGGGGAGCTGTTTTTT.

The CDR3 DNA follows: TGTGCCAGGGTAGGACTAGCGAGAATCTACAATGAGCAGTTCTTC. It specifies CARVGLARIYNEQFF. The V and J genes are TRBV21-1 and TRBJ2-1; the table's D call of TRBD2 was not tested on the DNA. TRBV21-1 is noted as a pseudogene. This CDR3 comprises 15 residues.

In this sample, this clonotype turned up a few times. This chain uses TRBV6-2 or TRBV6-3 with TRBJ1-2; 7 bases align to TRBD1. V was clipped by 5 bases and J by 3 bases; unmatched bases: 12. Germline V gives CDR1 MNHEY, CDR2 SVGEGT. CDR3 length: 16 amino acids. The CDR3 DNA sequence: TGTGCCAGCAGTCACCGACAGGGTCTGGTGCACTATGGCTACACCTTC. Its protein is CASSHRQGLVHYGYTF.

The V call is TRBV20-1, the J call TRBJ2-7; the match to TRBD1 covers 9 bases. CDR1 and CDR2 from the germline V gene are DFQATT and SNEGSKA (reference sequence). The trim removed 6 bases at V and 3 bases at J, leaving 15 bases unmatched. This CDR3 has 16 residues. The CDR3 here is CSALSMRQGGGYEQYF. CDR3 bases: TGCAGTGCCCTCTCGATGCGACAGGGGGGAGGCTACGAGCAGTACTTC.

The V and J genes are TRBV7-9 and TRBJ2-5, with D tentatively TRBD1 (5 bases). Per the germline V gene, CDR1 is SEHNR and CDR2 is FQNEAQ (reference sequence). There are 13 residues in the CDR3. V lost 3 bases to trimming and J lost 9 bases, with 14 bases between them. The CDR3 region is CASSFPGQRAQYF. The CDR3 DNA follows: TGTGCCAGCAGCTTCCCAGGGCAAAGGGCCCAGTACTTC.

This clonotype was observed a handful of times. The V call is TRBV24-1, the J call TRBJ1-5; tentative D call: TRBD1 (5 bases). CDR1 KGHDR and CDR2 SFDVKD come from the germline V gene. The CDR3 covers 14 residues. The V end lost 5 bases, the J end lost 3 bases, and 10 bases lay between the germline ends. The chain's CDR3 is CATSGRDFNQPQHF. The CDR3, as DNA: TGTGCCACCAGTGGCAGGGACTTCAATCAGCCCCAGCATTTT.

This clonotype was seen ten or more times. The chain links TRBV5-1 to TRBJ2-5, with D uncertain. V lost 1 base, J lost 5 bases, and 9 bases lay in between. This CDR3 region has 13 residues. CDR1 and CDR2 (germline): SGHRS, YFSETQ. This CDR3 reads CASSLTVLETQYF. The CDR3 nucleotides are TGCGCCAGCAGCTTGACAGTCTTGGAGACCCAGTACTTC.

V gene TRBV4-3 combines with J gene TRBJ2-2, with D tentatively TRBD2 (6 bases). Germline CDR1 LGHNA, CDR2 YSLEER. Trimming left V 0 bases short and J 5 bases short, with 10 bases between. The CDR3 runs 15 residues. The CDR3 reads CASSQDAGRTGELFF. The CDR3 bases are TGCGCCAGCAGCCAAGATGCGGGGAGGACCGGGGAGCTGTTTTTT.

The chain recombines TRBV5-1 with TRBJ1-1; TRBD1 might be the D (5 bases). The CDR3 length is 16 residues. Trimming took 0 bases from V and 4 from J, leaving 16 bases between them. The V gene's germline CDR1 is SGHRS and CDR2 YFSETQ. This chain's CDR3 is CASSLAAGGGGTEAFF. CDR3 nucleotide sequence: TGCGCCAGCAGCTTGGCGGCGGGGGGGGGTGGCACTGAAGCTTTCTTT.

The chain has TRBV29-1 and TRBJ1-5; D unclear. The germline V and J ends were trimmed by 3 bases and 7 bases, with 16 bases remaining between them. This CDR3 comprises 14 residues. The germline V gene encodes CDR1 SQVTM and CDR2 ANQGSEA. The CDR3 protein is CSVDVQGLGQPQHF. CDR3 nucleotide sequence: TGCAGCGTTGATGTACAAGGACTGGGACAGCCCCAGCATTTT.

The chain recombines TRBV20-1 with TRBJ2-5; D is unclear. Germline V lookup: CDR1 DFQATT, CDR2 SNEGSKA (reference sequence). Trimming left V 5 bases short and J 5 bases short, with 18 bases between. The CDR3 covers 14 residues. The CDR3 protein is CSARPKRYRETQYF. DNA for the CDR3: TGCAGTGCTCGCCCAAAAAGATATCGGGAGACCCAGTACTTC.

This clonotype was detected a few times. The chain has TRBV7-8 and TRBJ2-7; weak D call: TRBD1 (6 bases). The V end lost 6 bases, the J end lost 1 base, and 13 bases lay between the germline ends. Germline V gene lookup returns CDR1 SGHVS and CDR2 FQNEAQ. The CDR3 has 14 amino acids. The CDR3 DNA follows: TGTGCCAGCAGGCAAACGACAGGATCCTACGAGCAGTACTTC. Translating it yields CASRQTTGSYEQYF.

The chain uses TRBV11-2 and TRBJ2-5; no definite D call. Between the trimmed V and J ends, which lost 2 bases and 5 bases, there was a span of 21 bases. Germline V gene sequence: CDR1 SGHAT, CDR2 FQNNGV. The CDR3 is 17 amino acids. The chain's CDR3 is CASSLSPVTPNGETQYF. DNA for the CDR3: TGTGCCAGCAGCTTAAGCCCCGTGACTCCCAACGGGGAGACCCAGTACTTC.

This clonotype was seen only a few times. The chain combines TRBV5-4 with TRBJ1-5, with 9 nucleotides matching TRBD1. CDR3 length: 14 amino acids. J lost 6 bases, V lost 4 bases, and 5 bases had no gene match. Germline CDR1 and CDR2: SGHNT and YYREEE (reference sequence). DNA for the CDR3: TGTGCCAGCAGCCAGGACAGGGGCAGTCAGCCCCAGCATTTT. This sequence encodes CASSQDRGSQPQHF.

This clonotype appeared a few times. The chain uses TRBV12-5 and TRBJ2-7; 12 nucleotides align to TRBD2. Germline V gene lookup returns CDR1 LGHNT and CDR2 FRNRAP. J was trimmed by 5 bases and V by 7 bases; bases with no gene match: 6. The CDR3 sequence is 14 residues long. The CDR3 region is CASASTSGSDEQYF. The CDR3 DNA is TGTGCTAGTGCCTCGACTAGCGGGAGTGACGAGCAGTACTTC.

Only a few counts were recorded for this clonotype. The chain employs TRBV7-9 and TRBJ2-2, with 8 bases matching TRBD1. The CDR3 runs to 15 residues. J gave up 4 bases and V 4 bases, and 5 bases lay outside the gene matches. Germline loops: CDR1 SEHNR, CDR2 FQNEAQ (reference sequence). CDR3 bases: TGTGCCAGCAGCTCGTCAACAGGGGGCACCGGGGAGCTGTTTTTT. Translated: CASSSSTGGTGELFF.

This clonotype was detected only a few times. The chain has TRBV6-2 or TRBV6-3 and TRBJ1-5; D may be TRBD1 (6 bases). This CDR3 has 17 residues. Trimming cost V 0 bases and J 5 bases, with 17 bases left between them. Germline assignment: CDR1 MNHEY and CDR2 SVGEGT. The CDR3 region is CASSYSVGQGNDQPQHF. The DNA for the CDR3 is TGTGCCAGCAGTTACTCTGTAGGGCAGGGGAATGATCAGCCCCAGCATTTT.

The chain uses TRBV7-9 and TRBJ2-5; D remains ambiguous. Germline CDR1 SEHNR, CDR2 FQNEAQ (reference sequence). The CDR3 consists of 13 residues. Between the trimmed V and J ends, which lost 1 base and 5 bases, there was a span of 8 bases. For the CDR3, the DNA is TGTGCCAGCAGCTTAGATAAGCGCGAGACCCAGTACTTC. It is translated as CASSLDKRETQYF.

This clonotype was seen a handful of times. The chain has TRBV24-1 and TRBJ2-1; 12 nucleotides line up with TRBD2. CDR1 and CDR2 from the germline V gene are KGHDR and SFDVKD. The V and J ends lost 9 bases and 7 bases, in that order; junction bases with no gene match: 0. The CDR3 contains 12 residues. The CDR3 spells CATGLAGNEQFF. The CDR3 DNA follows: TGTGCCACCGGACTAGCGGGGAATGAGCAGTTCTTC.

The gene calls are TRBV7-2 and TRBJ2-5, with D tentatively TRBD1 (6 bases). This CDR3 region has 15 residues. Trimming shortened V by 1 base and J by 6 bases, and 15 bases separated the two germline ends. Germline loops: CDR1 SGHTA, CDR2 FQGNSA. The CDR3 nucleotides read TGTGCCAGCAGCTTAGGATCTAGGGGGAGAAAGACCCAGTACTTC. Residues: CASSLGSRGRKTQYF.

The table lists this clonotype with many counts. The chain uses TRBV18 and TRBJ2-1, with a tentative D call TRBD2 (6 bases). This CDR3 comprises 12 residues. V lost 6 bases and J lost 6, with 9 bases in between. CDR1 KGHSH and CDR2 LQKENI come from the germline V gene. This CDR3 is CASSGGLNEQFF. CDR3 nucleotides: TGTGCCAGCTCGGGGGGACTCAATGAGCAGTTCTTC.

This clonotype was recorded a few times. V is TRBV18 and J is TRBJ2-1; D gene ambiguous. The germline gives CDR1 KGHSH, CDR2 LQKENI. V lost 0 bases and J lost 9, with 9 bases in between. CDR3 length: 13 amino acids. CDR3 nucleotide sequence: TGTGCCAGCTCACCACCGATGGGTCCTGAGCAGTTCTTC. This encodes CASSPPMGPEQFF.

This clonotype was seen ten or more times. DNA for the CDR3: TGTGCCAGCAAAGCGGGACAAGAGACCCAGTACTTC. This gives the protein CASKAGQETQYF. This chain uses TRBV7-2 with TRBJ2-5, with TRBD2 matching over 7 bases. Looked up from germline, CDR1 is SGHTA and CDR2 is FQGNSA. The CDR3 totals 12 residues. V shed 7 bases, J shed 2 bases, and the junction held 1 base outside the gene matches. Supplemented by reference TRBV7-2 and TRBJ2-5, the full variable domain reads GAGVSQSPSNKVTEKGKDVELRCDPISGHTALYWYRQSLGQGLEFLIYFQGNSAPDKSGLPSDRFSAERTGGSVSTLTIQRTQQEDSAVYLCASKAGQETQYFGPGTRLLVL.